The sequence of this T cell receptor (beta chain) was determined in a study of T cell responses to AZD1222 COVID-19 vaccine. Clones were sequenced by immunoSEQ multiplex PCR, and TCRdb holds only the in-frame ones, with some missing. The table lists approximately 110,000 clones, around 94% of them singletons. Per germline, CDR1 SGHTA and CDR2 FQGNSA. V trimming: 4 bases; J trimming: 2 bases; junction bases outside the gene matches: 10. This CDR3 is 17 amino acids long. The rearrangement links TRBV7-2 to TRBJ2-3, with 9 bases that match TRBD2. The material was peripheral blood, obtained on day 0 of AZD1222 vaccination. This receptor was obtained from an adult in good health. The CDR3 DNA reads TGTGCCAGCAGCTCTTTCCCTGTAGCGGGAGACACAGATACGCAGTATTTT. Translated, it gives CASSSFPVAGDTDTQYF.